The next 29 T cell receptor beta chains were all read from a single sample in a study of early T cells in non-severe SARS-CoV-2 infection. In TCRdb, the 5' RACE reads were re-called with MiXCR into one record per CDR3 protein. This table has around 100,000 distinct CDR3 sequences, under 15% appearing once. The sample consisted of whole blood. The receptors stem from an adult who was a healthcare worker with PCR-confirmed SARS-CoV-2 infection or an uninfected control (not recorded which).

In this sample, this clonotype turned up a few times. The CDR3 reads CASSPAGLAGGSEQYF. CDR3 sequence (DNA): TGTGCCAGCAGCCCGGCGGGACTAGCGGGAGGAAGTGAGCAGTACTTC. V usage is TRBV12-3 or TRBV12-4 and J usage is TRBJ2-7; 15 positions match TRBD2. The CDR3 is 16 residues long. The junction had 10 bases not matched to a gene; V was cut back by 6 bases and J by 7 bases.

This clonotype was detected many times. The CDR3 DNA sequence: TGTGCCAGCAGCCGAGCCAGCTCTGGAAACACCATATATTTT. Translated, it gives CASSRASSGNTIYF. V and J are TRBV7-9 and TRBJ1-3; no clear D. Trimming shortened V by 5 bases and J by 0 bases, and 8 bases separated the two germline ends. This CDR3 is 14 amino acids long. Germline V lookup: CDR1 SEHNR, CDR2 FQNEAQ (reference sequence).

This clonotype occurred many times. The CDR3 DNA reads as TGCAGTGCCACCCCAGGGGGGACAGGGAAGGGATACGAGCAGTACTTC. Amino acid sequence: CSATPGGTGKGYEQYF. This sequence joins TRBV20-1 and TRBJ2-7, with TRBD1 identical over 9 bases. The trim removed 6 bases at V and 4 bases at J, leaving 16 bases unmatched. This CDR3 region has 16 residues. The germline CDR1 and CDR2 sequences are DFQATT and SNEGSKA (reference sequence).

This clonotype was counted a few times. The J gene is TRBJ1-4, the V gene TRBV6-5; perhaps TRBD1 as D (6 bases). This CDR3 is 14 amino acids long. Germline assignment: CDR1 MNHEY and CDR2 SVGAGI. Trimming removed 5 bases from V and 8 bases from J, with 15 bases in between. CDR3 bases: TGTGCCAGCAGTCACAGGGAGGTTGGCGAAAAACTGTTTTTT. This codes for CASSHREVGEKLFF.

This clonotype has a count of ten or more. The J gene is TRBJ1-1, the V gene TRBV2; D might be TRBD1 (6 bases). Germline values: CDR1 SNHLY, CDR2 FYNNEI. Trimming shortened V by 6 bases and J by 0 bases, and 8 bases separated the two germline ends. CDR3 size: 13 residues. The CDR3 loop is CASRGQMNTEAFF. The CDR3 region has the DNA TGTGCCAGCAGAGGACAGATGAACACTGAAGCTTTCTTT.

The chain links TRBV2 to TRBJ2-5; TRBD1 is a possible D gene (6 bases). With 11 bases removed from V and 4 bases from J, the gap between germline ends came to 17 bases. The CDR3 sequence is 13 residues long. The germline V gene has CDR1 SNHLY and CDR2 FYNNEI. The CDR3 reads CALRNRAPETQYF. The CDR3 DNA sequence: TGTGCCCTTAGAAACAGGGCCCCAGAGACCCAGTACTTC.

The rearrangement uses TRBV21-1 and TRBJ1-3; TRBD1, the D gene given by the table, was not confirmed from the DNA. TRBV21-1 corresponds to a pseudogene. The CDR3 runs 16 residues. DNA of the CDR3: TGTGCCAGCAGCAAACCCCCGGGCACCTCTGGAAACACCATATATTTT. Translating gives CASSKPPGTSGNTIYF.

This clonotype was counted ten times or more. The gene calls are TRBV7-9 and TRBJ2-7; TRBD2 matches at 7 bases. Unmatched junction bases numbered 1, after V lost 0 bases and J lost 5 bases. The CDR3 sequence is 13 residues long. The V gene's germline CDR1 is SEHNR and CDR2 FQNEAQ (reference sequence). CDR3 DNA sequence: TGTGCCAGCAGCTTAGCCGGGGGGAACGAGCAGTACTTC. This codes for CASSLAGGNEQYF.

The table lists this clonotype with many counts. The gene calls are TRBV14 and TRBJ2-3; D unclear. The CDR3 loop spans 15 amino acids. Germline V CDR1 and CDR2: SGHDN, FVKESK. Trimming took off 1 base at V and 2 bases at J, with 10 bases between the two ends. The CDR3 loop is CASSQGTWVTDTQYF. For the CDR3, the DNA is TGTGCCAGCAGCCAAGGAACATGGGTCACAGATACGCAGTATTTT.

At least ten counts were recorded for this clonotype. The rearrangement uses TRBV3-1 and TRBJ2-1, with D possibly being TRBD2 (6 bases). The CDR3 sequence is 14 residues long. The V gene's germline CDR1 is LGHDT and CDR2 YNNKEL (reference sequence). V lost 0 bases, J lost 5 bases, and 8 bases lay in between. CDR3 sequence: CASSQEDYHNEQFF. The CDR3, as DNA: TGTGCCAGCAGCCAAGAGGACTACCACAATGAGCAGTTCTTC.

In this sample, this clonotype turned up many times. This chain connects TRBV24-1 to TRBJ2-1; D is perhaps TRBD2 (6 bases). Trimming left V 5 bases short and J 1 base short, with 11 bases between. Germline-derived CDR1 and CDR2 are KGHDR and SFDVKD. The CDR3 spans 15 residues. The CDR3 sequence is CATSGGGKSYNEQFF. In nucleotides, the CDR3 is TGTGCCACCAGTGGGGGCGGGAAGTCCTACAATGAGCAGTTCTTC.

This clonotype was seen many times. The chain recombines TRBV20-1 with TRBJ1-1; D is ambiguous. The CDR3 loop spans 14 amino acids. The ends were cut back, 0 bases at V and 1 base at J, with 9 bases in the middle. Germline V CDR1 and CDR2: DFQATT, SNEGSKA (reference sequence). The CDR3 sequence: CSAREYGRNTEAFF. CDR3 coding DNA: TGCAGTGCTAGAGAGTACGGCAGGAACACTGAAGCTTTCTTT.

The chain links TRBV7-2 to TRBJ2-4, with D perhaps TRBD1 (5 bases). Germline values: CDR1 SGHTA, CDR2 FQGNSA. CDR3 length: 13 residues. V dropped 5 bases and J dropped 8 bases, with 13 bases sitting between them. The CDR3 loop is CASSPKPGYIQYF. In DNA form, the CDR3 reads TGTGCCAGCAGCCCAAAACCAGGGTACATTCAGTACTTC. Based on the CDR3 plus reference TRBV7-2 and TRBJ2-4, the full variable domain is GAGVSQSPSNKVTEKGKDVELRCDPISGHTALYWYRQSLGQGLEFLIYFQGNSAPDKSGLPSDRFSAERTGGSVSTLTIQRTQQEDSAVYLCASSPKPGYIQYFGAGTRLSVL.

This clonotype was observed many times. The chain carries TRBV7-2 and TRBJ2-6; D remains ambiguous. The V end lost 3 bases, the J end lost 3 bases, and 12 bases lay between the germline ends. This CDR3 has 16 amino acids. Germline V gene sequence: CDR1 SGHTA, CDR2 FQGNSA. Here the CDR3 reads CASSLGVVRGANVLTF. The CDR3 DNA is TGTGCCAGCAGCTTGGGCGTCGTACGTGGGGCCAACGTCCTGACTTTC.

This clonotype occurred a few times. The CDR3 region is CASSFGFQGYTF. The CDR3 DNA sequence: TGTGCCAGCAGTTTCGGGTTTCAGGGCTACACCTTC. This chain joins TRBV12-3 or TRBV12-4 and TRBJ1-2, with unresolved D. The length of the CDR3 is 12 residues. V lost 3 bases and J lost 8, with 10 bases in between.

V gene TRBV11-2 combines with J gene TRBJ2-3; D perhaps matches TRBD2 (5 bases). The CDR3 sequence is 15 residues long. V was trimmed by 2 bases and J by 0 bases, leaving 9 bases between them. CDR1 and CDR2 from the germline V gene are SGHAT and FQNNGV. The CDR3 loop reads CASSLRLASTDTQYF. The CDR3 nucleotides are TGTGCCAGCAGCTTAAGGCTAGCTAGCACAGATACGCAGTATTTT.

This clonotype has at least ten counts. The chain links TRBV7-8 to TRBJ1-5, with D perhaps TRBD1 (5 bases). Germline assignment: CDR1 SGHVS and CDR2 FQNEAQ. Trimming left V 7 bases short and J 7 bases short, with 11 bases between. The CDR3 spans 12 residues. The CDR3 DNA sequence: TGTGCCAGCACCCAAGGGGACCAGCCCCAGCATTTT. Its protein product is CASTQGDQPQHF.

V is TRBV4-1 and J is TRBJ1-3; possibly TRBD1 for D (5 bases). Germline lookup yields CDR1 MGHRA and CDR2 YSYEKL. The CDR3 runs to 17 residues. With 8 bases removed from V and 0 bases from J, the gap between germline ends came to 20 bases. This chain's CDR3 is CASGLRWGLNSGNTIYF. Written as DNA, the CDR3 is TGCGCCAGCGGACTGCGATGGGGACTTAACTCTGGAAACACCATATATTTT.

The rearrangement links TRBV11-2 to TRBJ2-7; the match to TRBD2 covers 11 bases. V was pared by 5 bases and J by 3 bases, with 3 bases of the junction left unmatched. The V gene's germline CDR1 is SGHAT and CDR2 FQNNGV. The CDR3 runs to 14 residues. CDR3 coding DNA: TGTGCCAGCAGCCAGACTAGCGGGGTCTACGAGCAGTACTTC. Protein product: CASSQTSGVYEQYF.

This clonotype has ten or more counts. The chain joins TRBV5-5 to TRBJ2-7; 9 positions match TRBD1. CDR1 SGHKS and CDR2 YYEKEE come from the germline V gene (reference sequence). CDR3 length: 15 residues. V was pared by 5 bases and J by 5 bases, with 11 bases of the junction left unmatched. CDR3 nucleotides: TGTGCCAGCAGTTGGGGACAGGGTTTCGGAAACGAGCAGTACTTC. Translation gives CASSWGQGFGNEQYF.

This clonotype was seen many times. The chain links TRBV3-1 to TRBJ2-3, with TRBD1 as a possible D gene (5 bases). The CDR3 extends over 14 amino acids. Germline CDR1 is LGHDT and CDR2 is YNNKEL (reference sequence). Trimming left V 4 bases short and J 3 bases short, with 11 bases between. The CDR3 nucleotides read TGTGCCAGCAGCCCGATACGACAGACAGATACGCAGTATTTT. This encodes CASSPIRQTDTQYF.

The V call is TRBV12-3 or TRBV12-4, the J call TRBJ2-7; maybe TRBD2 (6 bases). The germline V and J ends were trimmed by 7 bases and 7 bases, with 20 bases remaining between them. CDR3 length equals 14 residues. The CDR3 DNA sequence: TGTGCCAGCATGGTATTCACCGGGAGTTGGGAGCAGTACTTC. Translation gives CASMVFTGSWEQYF.

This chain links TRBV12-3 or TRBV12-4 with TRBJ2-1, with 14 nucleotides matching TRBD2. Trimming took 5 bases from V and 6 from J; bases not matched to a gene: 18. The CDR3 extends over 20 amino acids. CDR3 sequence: CASSLATGTSGRGRSNEQFF. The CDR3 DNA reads TGTGCCAGCAGTCTGGCCACCGGGACTAGCGGGAGAGGGCGGTCCAATGAGCAGTTCTTC.

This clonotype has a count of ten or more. CDR3 protein: CSARDPIAGGPGDEQFF. CDR3 nucleotide sequence: TGCAGTGCTAGAGATCCTATAGCGGGAGGGCCGGGGGATGAGCAGTTCTTC. The chain couples TRBV20-1 to TRBJ2-1; 11 bases align to TRBD2. Per germline, CDR1 DFQATT and CDR2 SNEGSKA (reference sequence). V gave up 0 bases and J gave up 8 bases; unmatched junction bases: 12. The CDR3 spans 17 residues.

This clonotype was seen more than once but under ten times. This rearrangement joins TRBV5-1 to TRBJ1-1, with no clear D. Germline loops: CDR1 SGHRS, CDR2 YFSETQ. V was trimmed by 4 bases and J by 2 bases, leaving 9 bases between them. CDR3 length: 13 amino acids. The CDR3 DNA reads TGCGCCAGCAGCGAGGGAGTTAACACTGAAGCTTTCTTT. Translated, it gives CASSEGVNTEAFF.

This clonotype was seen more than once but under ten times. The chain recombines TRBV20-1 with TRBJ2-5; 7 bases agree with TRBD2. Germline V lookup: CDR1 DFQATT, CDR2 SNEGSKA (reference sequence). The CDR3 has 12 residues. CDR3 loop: CGCRGEQETQYF. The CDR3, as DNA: TGCGGGTGTCGGGGGGAGCAAGAGACCCAGTACTTC.

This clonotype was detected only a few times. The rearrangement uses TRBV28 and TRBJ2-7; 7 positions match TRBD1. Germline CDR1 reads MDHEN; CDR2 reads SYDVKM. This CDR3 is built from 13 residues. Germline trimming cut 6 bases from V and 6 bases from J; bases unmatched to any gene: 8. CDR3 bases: TGTGCCAGCAGACTTAGAGGGGGCGGCGAGCAGTACTTC. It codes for CASRLRGGGEQYF.

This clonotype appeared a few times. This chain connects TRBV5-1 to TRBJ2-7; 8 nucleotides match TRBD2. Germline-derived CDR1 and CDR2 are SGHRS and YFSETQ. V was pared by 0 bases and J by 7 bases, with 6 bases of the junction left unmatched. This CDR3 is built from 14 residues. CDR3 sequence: CASSLEPGRGEQYF. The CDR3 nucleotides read TGCGCCAGCAGCTTGGAGCCCGGGAGGGGAGAGCAGTACTTC.

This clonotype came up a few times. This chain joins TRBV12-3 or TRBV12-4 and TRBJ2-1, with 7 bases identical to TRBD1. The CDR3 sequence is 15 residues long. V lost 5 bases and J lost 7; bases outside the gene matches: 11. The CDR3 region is CASSLSPGQLNEQFF. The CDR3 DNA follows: TGTGCCAGCAGTCTGTCCCCGGGACAGTTAAATGAGCAGTTCTTC.